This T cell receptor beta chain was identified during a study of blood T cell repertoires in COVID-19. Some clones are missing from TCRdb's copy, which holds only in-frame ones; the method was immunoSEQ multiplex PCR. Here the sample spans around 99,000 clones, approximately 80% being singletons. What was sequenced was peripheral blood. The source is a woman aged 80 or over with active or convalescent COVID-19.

The DNA for the CDR3 is TGTGCCAGCAGCTTAACAGGGGTCATCTATGGCTACACCTTC. Translation: CASSLTGVIYGYTF. The V and J genes are TRBV7-9 and TRBJ1-2; 7 nucleotides align to TRBD1. From germline, CDR1 is SEHNR and CDR2 FQNEAQ (reference sequence). Unmatched junction bases numbered 4, after V lost 2 bases and J lost 4 bases. The CDR3 contains 14 residues.